This T cell receptor (beta chain) comes out of a study of cytomegalovirus exposure and HLA in healthy donors. Trimming took 6 bases from V and 5 from J, leaving 13 bases between them. This CDR3 is built from 13 residues. CDR1 and CDR2 (germline): SGHTA, FQGNSA. Assay: immunoSEQ multiplex PCR; the TCRdb copy retains only in-frame clones and omits some. Seen here are about 330,000 clones, 86% observed once, and the top ten hold more than 0.8%. This sequence originates from a woman aged 18 to 35 in good health and CMV-seronegative. The chain couples TRBV7-2 to TRBJ2-5; D is uncertain. Sequencing was done on a sample of PBMCs. The CDR3 sequence is CASRPAAGETQYF. The CDR3 DNA is TGTGCCAGCAGACCTGCGGCCGGGGAGACCCAGTACTTC.